A selection of T cell receptor beta chains follows, all from one sample in a study of cytomegalovirus exposure and HLA in healthy donors. Method: immunoSEQ multiplex PCR; TCRdb's copy keeps in-frame clones and lacks some. The table has approximately 100,000 clones, around 59% seen once. The sequencing input was PBMCs. All receptors come from a human donor in good health. CDR3s include the opening cysteine and the closing phenylalanine or tryptophan. Each record gives: D gene, V gene, clone size, J gene, CDR3 protein, CDR3 DNA. D genes are given only for firm matches. Expanded clones are given a class, and other clones once, few, many or no size at all.

D: -; V: TRBV5-4; size: few; J: TRBJ1-4; CDR3: CASSLPGPGGEKLFF; DNA: TGTGCCAGCAGCCTCCCGGGCCCCGGGGGAGAAAAACTGTTTTTT
D: TRBD2; V: TRBV4-1; size: -; J: TRBJ2-7; CDR3: CASSQGTGGSYGYEQYF; DNA: TGCGCCAGCAGCCAAGGGACGGGGGGGAGCTATGGGTACGAGCAGTACTTC
D: -; V: TRBV5-6; size: few; J: TRBJ1-2; CDR3: CASSFRPGAGGYTF; DNA: TGTGCCAGCAGCTTTCGGCCAGGGGCGGGTGGCTACACCTTC
D: -; V: TRBV27; size: few; J: TRBJ2-7; CDR3: CASSFGGPSYEQYF; DNA: TGTGCCAGCAGTTTCGGGGGGCCGTCCTACGAGCAGTACTTC
D: -; V: TRBV7-2; size: -; J: TRBJ1-5; CDR3: CASSPRGGRSNQPQHF; DNA: TGTGCCAGCAGCCCCCGGGGGGGGAGAAGCAATCAGCCCCAGCATTTT
D: TRBD2; V: TRBV18; size: -; J: TRBJ2-5; CDR3: CASSPSSSGGAHQETQYF; DNA: TGTGCCAGCTCACCCAGTAGCAGCGGGGGGGCACACCAAGAGACCCAGTACTTC
D: -; V: TRBV14; size: -; J: TRBJ1-1; CDR3: CASSQDLEGQAFF; DNA: TGTGCCAGCAGCCAAGATCTCGAAGGACAGGCTTTCTTT
D: -; V: TRBV7-2; size: -; J: TRBJ1-1; CDR3: CASSSSAGADTEAFF; DNA: TGTGCCAGCAGCTCGTCTGCAGGGGCGGACACTGAAGCTTTCTTT
D: TRBD2; V: TRBV7-9; size: -; J: TRBJ2-3; CDR3: CASSPGVTGGRADTQYF; DNA: TGTGCCAGCAGCCCAGGGGTGACGGGGGGGCGAGCGGATACGCAGTATTTT
D: -; V: TRBV5-6; size: many; J: TRBJ2-1; CDR3: CASSLVLKSGNEQFF; DNA: TGTGCCAGCAGCTTGGTTCTTAAATCAGGCAATGAGCAGTTCTTC
D: TRBD1; V: TRBV10-3; size: -; J: TRBJ1-2; CDR3: CAAGGASYGYTF; DNA: TGTGCCGCAGGGGGCGCGAGCTATGGCTACACCTTC
D: TRBD2; V: TRBV5-4; size: -; J: TRBJ2-1; CDR3: CASSLGLAGGPYNEQFF; DNA: TGTGCCAGCAGCTTGGGACTAGCGGGGGGACCCTACAATGAGCAGTTCTTC
D: -; V: TRBV5-6; size: -; J: TRBJ2-7; CDR3: CASSLSGREQYF; DNA: TGTGCCAGCAGCTTGTCAGGGCGCGAGCAGTACTTC
D: -; V: TRBV6-6; size: -; J: TRBJ2-7; CDR3: CASSVATGSYEQYF; DNA: TGTGCCAGCAGTGTCGCTACGGGCTCCTACGAGCAGTACTTC
D: TRBD1; V: TRBV9; size: -; J: TRBJ2-1; CDR3: CASSVAGTGAYNEQFF; DNA: TGTGCCAGCAGCGTGGCCGGGACAGGGGCCTACAATGAGCAGTTCTTC
D: -; V: TRBV4-1; size: -; J: TRBJ2-2; CDR3: CASSFLPLRLPTQGTGELFF; DNA: TGCGCCAGCAGCTTTTTGCCCCTCAGGCTCCCCACCCAGGGCACCGGGGAGCTGTTTTTT
D: TRBD2; V: TRBV18; size: -; J: TRBJ2-3; CDR3: CASSPSGGDTQYF; DNA: TGTGCCAGCTCACCCAGCGGGGGAGATACGCAGTATTTT